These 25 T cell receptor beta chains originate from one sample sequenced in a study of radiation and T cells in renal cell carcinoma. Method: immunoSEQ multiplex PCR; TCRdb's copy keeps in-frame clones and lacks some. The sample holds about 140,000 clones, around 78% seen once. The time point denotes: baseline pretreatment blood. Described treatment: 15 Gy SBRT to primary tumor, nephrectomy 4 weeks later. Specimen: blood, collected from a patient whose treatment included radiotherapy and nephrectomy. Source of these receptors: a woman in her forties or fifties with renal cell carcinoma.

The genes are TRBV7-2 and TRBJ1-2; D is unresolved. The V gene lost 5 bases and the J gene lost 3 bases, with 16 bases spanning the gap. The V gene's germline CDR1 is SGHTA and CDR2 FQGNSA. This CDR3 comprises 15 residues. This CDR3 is CASSQDRSTDYGYTF. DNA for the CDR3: TGTGCCAGCAGCCAGGATAGATCGACGGACTATGGCTACACCTTC.

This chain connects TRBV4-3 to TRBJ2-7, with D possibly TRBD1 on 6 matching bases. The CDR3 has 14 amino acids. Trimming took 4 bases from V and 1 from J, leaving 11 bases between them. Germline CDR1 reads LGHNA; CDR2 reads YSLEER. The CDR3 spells CASSPDSESYEQYF. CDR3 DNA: TGCGCCAGCAGCCCGGACAGTGAGTCCTACGAGCAGTACTTC.

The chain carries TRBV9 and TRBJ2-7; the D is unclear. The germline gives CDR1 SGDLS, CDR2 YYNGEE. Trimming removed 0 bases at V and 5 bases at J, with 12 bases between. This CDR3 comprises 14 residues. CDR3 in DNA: TGTGCCAGCAGCGTAGGTGGGGATGAGAACGAGCAGTACTTC. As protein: CASSVGGDENEQYF.

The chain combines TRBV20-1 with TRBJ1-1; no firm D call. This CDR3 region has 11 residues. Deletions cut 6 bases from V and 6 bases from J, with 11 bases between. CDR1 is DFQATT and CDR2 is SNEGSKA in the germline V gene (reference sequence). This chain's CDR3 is CSASRYPEAFF. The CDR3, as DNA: TGCAGTGCCTCGCGGTACCCTGAAGCTTTCTTT.

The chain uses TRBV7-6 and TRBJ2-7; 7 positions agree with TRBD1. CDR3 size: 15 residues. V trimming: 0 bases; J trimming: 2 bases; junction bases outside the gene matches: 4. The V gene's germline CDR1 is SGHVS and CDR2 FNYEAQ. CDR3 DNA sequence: TGTGCCAGCAGCTTAGCTGCAGGGGGAACCTACGAGCAGTACTTC. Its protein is CASSLAAGGTYEQYF. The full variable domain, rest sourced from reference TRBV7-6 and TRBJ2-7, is GAGVSQSPRYKVTKRGQDVALRCDPISGHVSLYWYRQALGQGPEFLTYFNYEAQQDKSGLPNDRFSAERPEGSISTLTIQRTEQRDSAMYRCASSLAAGGTYEQYFGPGTRLTVT.

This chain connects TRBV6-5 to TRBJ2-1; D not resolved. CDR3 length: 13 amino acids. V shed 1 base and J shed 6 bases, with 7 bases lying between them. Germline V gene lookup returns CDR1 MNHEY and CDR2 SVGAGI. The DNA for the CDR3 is TGTGCCAGCAGTTACTATGGGCGCAATGAGCAGTTCTTC. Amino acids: CASSYYGRNEQFF.

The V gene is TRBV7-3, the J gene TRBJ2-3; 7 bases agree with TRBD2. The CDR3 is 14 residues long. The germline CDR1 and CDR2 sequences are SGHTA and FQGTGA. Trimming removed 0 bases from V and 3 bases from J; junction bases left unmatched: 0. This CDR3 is CASSLTRETDTQYF. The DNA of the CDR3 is TGTGCCAGCAGCTTAACGCGGGAGACAGATACGCAGTATTTT.

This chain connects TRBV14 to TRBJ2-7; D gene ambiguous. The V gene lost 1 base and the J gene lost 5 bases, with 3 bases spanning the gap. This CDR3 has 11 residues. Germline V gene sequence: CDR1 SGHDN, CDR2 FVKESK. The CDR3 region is CASSQVNEQYF. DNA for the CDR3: TGTGCCAGCAGCCAAGTTAACGAGCAGTACTTC.

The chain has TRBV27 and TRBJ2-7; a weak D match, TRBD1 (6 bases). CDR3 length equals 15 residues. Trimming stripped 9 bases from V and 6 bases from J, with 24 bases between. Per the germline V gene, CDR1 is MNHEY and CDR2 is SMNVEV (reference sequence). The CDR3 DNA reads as TGTGCCAGTAAGCTGTTCAGGACAGATCCCCTCGAGCAGTACTTC. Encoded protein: CASKLFRTDPLEQYF.

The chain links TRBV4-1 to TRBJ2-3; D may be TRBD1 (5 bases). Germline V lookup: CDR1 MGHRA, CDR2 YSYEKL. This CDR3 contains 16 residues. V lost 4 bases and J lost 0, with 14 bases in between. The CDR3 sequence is CASSPQGTASTDTQYF. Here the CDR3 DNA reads TGCGCCAGCAGCCCCCAGGGTACGGCTAGCACAGATACGCAGTATTTT.

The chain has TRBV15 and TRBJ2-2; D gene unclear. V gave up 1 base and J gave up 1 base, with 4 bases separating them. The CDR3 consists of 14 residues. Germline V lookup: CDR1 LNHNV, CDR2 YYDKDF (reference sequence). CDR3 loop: CATSRVLNTGELFF. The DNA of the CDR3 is TGTGCCACCAGCAGAGTCTTGAACACCGGGGAGCTGTTTTTT.

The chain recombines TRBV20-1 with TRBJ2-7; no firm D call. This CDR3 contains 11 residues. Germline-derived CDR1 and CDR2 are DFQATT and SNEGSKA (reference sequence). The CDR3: CIDDGPYEQYF. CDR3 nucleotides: TGCATAGACGACGGACCCTACGAGCAGTACTTC.

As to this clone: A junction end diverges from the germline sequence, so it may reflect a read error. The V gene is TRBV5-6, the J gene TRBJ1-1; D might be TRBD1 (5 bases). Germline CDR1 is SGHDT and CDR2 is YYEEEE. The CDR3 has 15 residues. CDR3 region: CASSLAGTANTVAFF. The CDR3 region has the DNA TGTGCCAGCAGCCTGGCCGGGACGGCAAACACTGTAGCTTTCTTT.

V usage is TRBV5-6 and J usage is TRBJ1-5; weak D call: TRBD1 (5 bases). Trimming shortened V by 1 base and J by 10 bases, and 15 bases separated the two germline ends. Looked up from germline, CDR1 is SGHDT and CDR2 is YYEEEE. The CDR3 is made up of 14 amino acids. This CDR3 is CASSLSSGQGPQHF. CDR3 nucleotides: TGTGCCAGCAGCTTGTCCTCGGGTCAGGGTCCCCAGCATTTT.

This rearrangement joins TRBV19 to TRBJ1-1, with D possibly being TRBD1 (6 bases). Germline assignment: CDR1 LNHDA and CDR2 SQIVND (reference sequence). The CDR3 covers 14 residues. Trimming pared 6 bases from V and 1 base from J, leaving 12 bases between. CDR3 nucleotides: TGTGCCAGTAGACAGGACAGCAGGAACACTGAAGCTTTCTTT. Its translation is CASRQDSRNTEAFF. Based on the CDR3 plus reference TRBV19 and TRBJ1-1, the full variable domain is DGGITQSPKYLFRKEGQNVTLSCEQNLNHDAMYWYRQDPGQGLRLIYYSQIVNDFQKGDIAEGYSVSREKKESFPLTVTSAQKNPTAFYLCASRQDSRNTEAFFGQGTRLTVV.

CDR3 region: CASSLGPAVGYGYTF. The CDR3 DNA follows: TGTGCCAGCAGCCTAGGGCCCGCGGTAGGCTATGGCTACACCTTC. The J gene is TRBJ1-2, the V gene TRBV7-2; D unclear. The CDR3 is 15 residues long. CDR1 and CDR2 (germline): SGHTA, FQGNSA. The ends were cut back, 5 bases at V and 4 bases at J, with 17 bases in the middle.

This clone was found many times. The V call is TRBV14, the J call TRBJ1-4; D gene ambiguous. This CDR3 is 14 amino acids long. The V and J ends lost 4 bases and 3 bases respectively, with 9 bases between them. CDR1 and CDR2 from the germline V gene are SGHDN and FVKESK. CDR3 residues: CASSRRFPNEKLFF. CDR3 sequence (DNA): TGTGCCAGCAGCCGGAGGTTCCCTAATGAAAAACTGTTTTTT.

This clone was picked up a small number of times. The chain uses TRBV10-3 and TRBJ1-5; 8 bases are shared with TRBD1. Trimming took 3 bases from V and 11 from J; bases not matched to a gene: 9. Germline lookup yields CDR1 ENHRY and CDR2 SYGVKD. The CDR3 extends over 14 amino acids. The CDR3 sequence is CAISEGPGGWAQHF. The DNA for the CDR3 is TGTGCCATCAGTGAAGGTCCAGGGGGCTGGGCCCAGCATTTT.

The CDR3 DNA reads as TGTGCCAGCAGCCGAGGGACAGAGAACACTGAAGCTTTCTTT. Translating gives CASSRGTENTEAFF. The chain is built from TRBV11-3 and TRBJ1-1; 7 bases align to TRBD1. Germline loops: CDR1 SGHNT, CDR2 YENEEA. V lost 5 bases and J lost 1; bases outside the gene matches: 4. The CDR3 has 14 amino acids.

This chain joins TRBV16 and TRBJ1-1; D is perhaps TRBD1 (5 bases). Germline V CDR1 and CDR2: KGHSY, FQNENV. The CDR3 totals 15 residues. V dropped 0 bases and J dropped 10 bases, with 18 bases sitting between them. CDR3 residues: CASSQSSVNFGGAFF. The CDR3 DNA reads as TGTGCCAGCAGCCAATCCAGCGTAAACTTTGGGGGAGCTTTCTTT. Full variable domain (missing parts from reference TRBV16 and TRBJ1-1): GEEVAQTPKHLVRGEGQKAKLYCAPIKGHSYVFWYQQVLKNEFKFLISFQNENVFDETGMPKERFSAKCLPNSPCSLEIQATKLEDSAVYFCASSQSSVNFGGAFFGQGTRLTVV.

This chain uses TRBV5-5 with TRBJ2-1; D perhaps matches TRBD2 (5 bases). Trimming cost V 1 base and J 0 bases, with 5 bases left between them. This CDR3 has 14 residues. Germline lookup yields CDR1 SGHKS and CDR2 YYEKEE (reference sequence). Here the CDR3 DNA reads TGTGCCAGCAGCTTGACTAGCTCCTACAATGAGCAGTTCTTC. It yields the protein CASSLTSSYNEQFF.

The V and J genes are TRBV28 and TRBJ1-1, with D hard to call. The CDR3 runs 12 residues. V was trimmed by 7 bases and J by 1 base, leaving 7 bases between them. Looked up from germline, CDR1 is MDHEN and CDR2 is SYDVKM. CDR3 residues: CASKITNTEAFF. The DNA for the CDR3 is TGTGCCAGCAAAATTACGAACACTGAAGCTTTCTTT.

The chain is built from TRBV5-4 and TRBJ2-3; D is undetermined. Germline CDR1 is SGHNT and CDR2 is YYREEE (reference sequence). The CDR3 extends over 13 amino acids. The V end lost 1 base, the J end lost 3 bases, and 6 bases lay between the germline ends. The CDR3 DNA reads TGTGCCAGCAGCTTGTCGCAGACAGATACGCAGTATTTT. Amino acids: CASSLSQTDTQYF.

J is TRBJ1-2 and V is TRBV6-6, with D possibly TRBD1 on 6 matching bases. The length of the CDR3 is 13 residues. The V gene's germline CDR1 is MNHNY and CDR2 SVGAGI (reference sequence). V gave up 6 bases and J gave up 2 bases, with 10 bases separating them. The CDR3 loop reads CASRNQGNYGYTF. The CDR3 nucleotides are TGTGCCAGCAGAAATCAGGGGAACTATGGCTACACCTTC.

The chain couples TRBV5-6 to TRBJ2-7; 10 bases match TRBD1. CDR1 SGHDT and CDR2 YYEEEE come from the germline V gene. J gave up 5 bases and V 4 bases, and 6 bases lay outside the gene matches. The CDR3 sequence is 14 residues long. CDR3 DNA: TGTGCCAGCAGCCCGTGGGACAGGGGCGACGAGCAGTACTTC. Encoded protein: CASSPWDRGDEQYF.